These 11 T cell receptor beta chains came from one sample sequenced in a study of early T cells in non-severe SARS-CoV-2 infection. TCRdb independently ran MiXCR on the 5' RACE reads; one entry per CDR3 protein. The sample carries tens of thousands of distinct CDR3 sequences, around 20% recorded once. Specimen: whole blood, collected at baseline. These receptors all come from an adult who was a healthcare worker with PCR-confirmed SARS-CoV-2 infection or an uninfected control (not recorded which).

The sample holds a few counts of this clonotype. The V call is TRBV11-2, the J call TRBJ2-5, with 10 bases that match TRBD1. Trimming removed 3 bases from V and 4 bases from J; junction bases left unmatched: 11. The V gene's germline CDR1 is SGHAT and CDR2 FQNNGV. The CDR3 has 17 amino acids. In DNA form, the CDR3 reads TGTGCCAGCAGCTTGCGAATCCCGGGACAGGGGATAGAGACCCAGTACTTC. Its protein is CASSLRIPGQGIETQYF.

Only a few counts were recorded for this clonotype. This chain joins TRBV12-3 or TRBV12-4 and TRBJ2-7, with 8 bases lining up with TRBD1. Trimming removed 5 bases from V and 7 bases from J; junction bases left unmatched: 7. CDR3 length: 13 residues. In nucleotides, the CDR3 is TGTGCCAGCAGTGCGGACAGGGTGATAGAGCAGTACTTC. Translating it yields CASSADRVIEQYF.

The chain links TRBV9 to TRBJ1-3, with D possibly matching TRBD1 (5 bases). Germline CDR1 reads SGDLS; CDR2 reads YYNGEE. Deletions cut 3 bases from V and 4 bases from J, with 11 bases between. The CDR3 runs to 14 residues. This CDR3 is CASSAGLSGNTIYF. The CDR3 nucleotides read TGTGCCAGCAGCGCAGGGTTATCCGGAAACACCATATATTTT.

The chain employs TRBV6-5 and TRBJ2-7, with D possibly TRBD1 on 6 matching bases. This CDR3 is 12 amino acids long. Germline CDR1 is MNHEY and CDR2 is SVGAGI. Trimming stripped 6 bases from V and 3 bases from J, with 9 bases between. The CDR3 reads CASRSQGYEQYF. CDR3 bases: TGTGCCAGCAGATCACAGGGCTACGAGCAGTACTTC.

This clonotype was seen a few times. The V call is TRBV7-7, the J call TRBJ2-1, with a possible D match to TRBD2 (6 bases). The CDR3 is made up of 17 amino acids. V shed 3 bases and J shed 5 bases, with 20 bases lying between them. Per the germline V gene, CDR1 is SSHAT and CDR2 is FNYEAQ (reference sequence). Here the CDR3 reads CASSLLPWGGVNNEQFF. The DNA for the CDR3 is TGTGCCAGCAGCTTGTTGCCCTGGGGAGGAGTAAACAATGAGCAGTTCTTC.

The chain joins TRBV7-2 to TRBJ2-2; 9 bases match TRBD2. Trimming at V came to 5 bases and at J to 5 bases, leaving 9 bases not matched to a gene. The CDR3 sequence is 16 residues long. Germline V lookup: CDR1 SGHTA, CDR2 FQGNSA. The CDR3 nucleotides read TGTGCCAGCAGCACTATAGCGGGGGAGTGGACCGGGGAGCTGTTTTTT. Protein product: CASSTIAGEWTGELFF.

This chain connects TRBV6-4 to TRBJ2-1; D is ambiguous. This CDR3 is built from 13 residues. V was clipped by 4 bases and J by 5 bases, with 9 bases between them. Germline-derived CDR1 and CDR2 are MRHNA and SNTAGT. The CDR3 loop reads CASSVSDHNEQFF. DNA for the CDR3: TGTGCCAGCAGTGTTTCAGATCACAATGAGCAGTTCTTC.

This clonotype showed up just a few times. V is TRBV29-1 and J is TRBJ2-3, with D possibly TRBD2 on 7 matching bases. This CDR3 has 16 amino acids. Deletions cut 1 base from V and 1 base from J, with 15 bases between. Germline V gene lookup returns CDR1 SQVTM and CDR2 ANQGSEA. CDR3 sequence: CSVEGGLRGRTDTQYF. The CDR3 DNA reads TGCAGCGTTGAAGGGGGCCTGCGGGGGCGCACAGATACGCAGTATTTT.

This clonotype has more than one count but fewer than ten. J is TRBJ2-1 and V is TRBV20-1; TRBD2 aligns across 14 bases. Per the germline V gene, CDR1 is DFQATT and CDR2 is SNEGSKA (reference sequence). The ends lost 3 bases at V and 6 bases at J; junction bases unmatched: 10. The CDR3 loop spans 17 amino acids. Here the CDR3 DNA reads TGCAGTGCTAGGAATAACCCGGGACTAGCGGGAGTCAATGAGCAGTTCTTC. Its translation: CSARNNPGLAGVNEQFF.

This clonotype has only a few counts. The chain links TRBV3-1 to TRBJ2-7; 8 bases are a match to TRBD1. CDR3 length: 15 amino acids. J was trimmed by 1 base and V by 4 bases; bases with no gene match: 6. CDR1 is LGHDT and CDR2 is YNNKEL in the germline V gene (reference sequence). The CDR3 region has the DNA TGTGCCAGCAGCCCCTATGGACAGGGTTCCTACGAGCAGTACTTC. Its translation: CASSPYGQGSYEQYF.

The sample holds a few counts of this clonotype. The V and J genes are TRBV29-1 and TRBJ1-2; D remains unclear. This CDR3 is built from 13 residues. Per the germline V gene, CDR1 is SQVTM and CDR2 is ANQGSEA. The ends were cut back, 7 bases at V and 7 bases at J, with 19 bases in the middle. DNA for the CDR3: TGCAGCGCTGAGGGCGCAGGAGAACGTGGCTACACCTTC. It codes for CSAEGAGERGYTF.